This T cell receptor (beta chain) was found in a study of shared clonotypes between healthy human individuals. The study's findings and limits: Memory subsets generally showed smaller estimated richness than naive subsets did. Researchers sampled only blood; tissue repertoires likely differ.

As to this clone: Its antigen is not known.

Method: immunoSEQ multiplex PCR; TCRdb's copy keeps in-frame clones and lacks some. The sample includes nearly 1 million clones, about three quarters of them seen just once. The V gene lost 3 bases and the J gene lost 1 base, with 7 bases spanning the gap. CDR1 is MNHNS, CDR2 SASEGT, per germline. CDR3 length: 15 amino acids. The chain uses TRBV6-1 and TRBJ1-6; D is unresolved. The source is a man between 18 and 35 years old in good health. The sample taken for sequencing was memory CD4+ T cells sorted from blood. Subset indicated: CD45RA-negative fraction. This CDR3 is CASSDQSSYNSPLHF. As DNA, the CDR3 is TGTGCCAGCAGTGACCAGTCTTCCTATAATTCACCCCTCCACTTT.